The 13 T cell receptor beta chains in this list originate from one sample, sequenced in a study of post-analysis software for immune sequencing data. General study results and limits: Roughly five TRBV segments were significantly more frequent in patients than in controls. TRBV5-6, TRBV5-1 and TRBV20-1 were among these segments.

Their antigens are not known. Included in the TCR beta cDNA libraries were unique molecular identifiers. In TCRdb, the PCR reads were re-called with MiXCR into one record per CDR3 protein. Of hundreds of thousands of distinct CDR3 sequences in the sample, over 45% were seen once. What was sequenced was blood. The receptors shown here come from a girl aged 2 to 9 with multiple sclerosis.

The rearrangement joins TRBV15 to TRBJ2-7; D perhaps matches TRBD2 (6 bases). V lost 0 bases to trimming and J lost 2 bases, with 14 bases between them. This CDR3 comprises 16 residues. Germline V CDR1 and CDR2: LNHNV, YYDKDF (reference sequence). The CDR3 spells CATSREGGFEPYEQYF. CDR3 bases: TGTGCCACCAGCAGAGAGGGGGGATTCGAACCCTACGAGCAGTACTTC.

V and J are TRBV15 and TRBJ2-2; TRBD2 matches at 8 bases. The V segment lost 0 bases and the J segment 3 bases; nucleotides outside the gene matches: 3. CDR1 is LNHNV, CDR2 YYDKDF, per germline (reference sequence). The CDR3 length is 16 residues. This CDR3 is CATSRDSGGHTGELFF. CDR3 nucleotides: TGTGCCACCAGCAGAGATTCGGGAGGGCACACCGGGGAGCTGTTTTTT.

The chain has TRBV11-2 and TRBJ2-7, with a tentative D call TRBD2 (6 bases). V was cut by 1 base and J by 5 bases, with 15 bases left in between. This CDR3 has 15 amino acids. Germline CDR1 is SGHAT and CDR2 is FQNNGV. The CDR3 nucleotides read TGTGCCAGCAGCTTAGTTGTGGGAACTAGCCACGAGCAGTACTTC. It translates to CASSLVVGTSHEQYF.

The V and J genes are TRBV5-1 and TRBJ2-7; D perhaps matches TRBD2 (7 bases). V was clipped by 7 bases and J by 0 bases, with 23 bases between them. The CDR3 runs to 17 residues. CDR1 and CDR2 from the germline V gene are SGHRS and YFSETQ. CDR3 DNA sequence: TGCGCCAGCGGAACCTGGGGGGGCAGGGATTTCTCCTACGAGCAGTACTTC. It translates to CASGTWGGRDFSYEQYF.

The chain couples TRBV11-3 to TRBJ2-3; D ambiguous. V was pared by 0 bases and J by 0 bases, with 4 bases between. The CDR3 runs 14 residues. Germline CDR1 and CDR2: SGHNT and YENEEA. The CDR3 is CASSLEDSTDTQYF. The CDR3 bases are TGTGCCAGCAGCTTAGAGGACAGCACAGATACGCAGTATTTT. The complete variable domain, with remaining parts taken from reference TRBV11-3 and TRBJ2-3, reads EAGVVQSPRYKIIEKKQPVAFWCNPISGHNTLYWYLQNLGQGPELLIRYENEEAVDDSQLPKDRFSAERLKGVDSTLKIQPAELGDSAVYLCASSLEDSTDTQYFGPGTRLTVL.

The chain recombines TRBV29-1 with TRBJ1-2; 9 nucleotides agree with TRBD1. CDR3 length: 13 amino acids. The trim removed 7 bases at V and 8 bases at J, leaving 11 bases unmatched. Germline V gene sequence: CDR1 SQVTM, CDR2 ANQGSEA. DNA for the CDR3: TGCAGCGCTGGCCTCGGACAGGGGAACGGCTACACCTTC. It yields the protein CSAGLGQGNGYTF.

This clonotype showed up just once. V and J are TRBV6-2 or TRBV6-3 and TRBJ1-5, with D tentatively TRBD1 (6 bases). The CDR3 loop spans 14 amino acids. Germline V gene lookup returns CDR1 MNHEY and CDR2 SVGEGT. Trimming shortened V by 5 bases and J by 6 bases, and 14 bases separated the two germline ends. The CDR3 DNA reads as TGTGCCAGCAGTCAATATTCGACAGGTCAGCCCCAGCATTTT. Amino acids: CASSQYSTGQPQHF.

The table lists this clonotype with a count of one. The V and J genes are TRBV7-9 and TRBJ2-2; a weak D match, TRBD2 (6 bases). The CDR3 is made up of 15 amino acids. The germline gives CDR1 SEHNR, CDR2 FQNEAQ (reference sequence). V lost 5 bases, J lost 1 base, and 11 bases lay in between. The CDR3 DNA sequence: TGTGCCAGCAGCCTGGCGGGGAAGAACACCGGGGAGCTGTTTTTT. Its translation is CASSLAGKNTGELFF. Based on the CDR3 plus reference TRBV7-9 and TRBJ2-2, the full variable domain is DTGVSQNPRHKITKRGQNVTFRCDPISEHNRLYWYRQTLGQGPEFLTYFQNEAQLEKSRLLSDRFSAERPKGSFSTLEIQRTEQGDSAMYLCASSLAGKNTGELFFGEGSRLTVL.

The chain recombines TRBV20-1 with TRBJ2-1, with D possibly matching TRBD2 (6 bases). There are 14 residues in the CDR3. The ends were cut back, 6 bases at V and 0 bases at J, with 12 bases in the middle. The germline CDR1 and CDR2 sequences are DFQATT and SNEGSKA (reference sequence). The CDR3 loop reads CSALAPSSYNEQFF. The DNA for the CDR3 is TGCAGTGCCCTAGCGCCGAGCTCCTACAATGAGCAGTTCTTC.

The genes are TRBV25-1 and TRBJ2-2; D uncertain. CDR3 size: 13 residues. In germline, CDR1 is MGHDK, CDR2 SYGVNS. V was clipped by 6 bases and J by 6 bases, with 11 bases between them. This CDR3 reads CASSNVASGELFF. CDR3 bases: TGTGCCAGCAGCAACGTGGCCTCCGGGGAGCTGTTTTTT.

In its sample, this clonotype was seen a few times. The chain has TRBV7-3 and TRBJ2-3; 8 positions match TRBD2. In germline, CDR1 is SGHTA, CDR2 FQGTGA. The CDR3 loop spans 16 amino acids. V lost 5 bases and J lost 0; bases outside the gene matches: 7. This CDR3 is CASSLDSGKSTDTQYF. DNA for the CDR3: TGTGCCAGCAGCCTCGATAGCGGGAAAAGCACAGATACGCAGTATTTT.

The V and J genes are TRBV28 and TRBJ2-7; 7 positions match TRBD1. CDR1 is MDHEN and CDR2 is SYDVKM in the germline V gene. This CDR3 is 14 amino acids long. The ends lost 6 bases at V and 0 bases at J; junction bases unmatched: 5. The CDR3 loop is CASRLQGSSYEQYF. DNA of the CDR3: TGTGCCAGCAGGTTACAGGGGAGCTCCTACGAGCAGTACTTC.

This clonotype has a handful of counts. The chain combines TRBV6-5 with TRBJ1-2; weak D call: TRBD1 (5 bases). In germline, CDR1 is MNHEY, CDR2 SVGAGI. CDR3 length: 13 residues. Trimming shortened V by 0 bases and J by 8 bases, and 10 bases separated the two germline ends. CDR3 bases: TGTGCCAGCAGTTACTCGGGGGGATTCGGCTACACCTTC. This encodes CASSYSGGFGYTF.